This TCR beta chain was captured by sequencing in a study of cytomegalovirus exposure and HLA in healthy donors. Healthy donors of bone marrow made up the group. Nominally healthy donors provided the samples, though records likely missed some immune exposures. Researchers ran the PCR with 60 Vbeta and 13 Jbeta primers. Here immunoSEQ multiplex PCR was the method, and the copy in TCRdb shows in-frame clones only, minus some. This sample yields some 110,000 clones, of which around 64% are seen a single time; over 2% belongs to the top ten. The CDR3 length is 14 residues. Germline V gives CDR1 MNHEY, CDR2 SMNVEV (reference sequence). V was pared by 4 bases and J by 7 bases, with 17 bases between. Study findings and constraints: A prior analysis recorded that most TCR beta V segments were productive about 87% or about 30% of the time. V segments that were indistinguishable, TRBV6-2 and TRBV6-3 among them, were omitted from analysis.

Remarks on this clone: The antigen is unknown.

The sample consisted of PBMCs. The clonotype comes from a woman aged 25 to 39 in good health and CMV-seronegative. The chain is built from TRBV27 and TRBJ2-7; the D gene is possibly TRBD1 (6 bases). The CDR3 sequence: CASSSLGAVLEQYF. The CDR3 DNA sequence: TGTGCCAGCAGTTCTTTGGGGGCGGTTTTGGAGCAGTACTTC.